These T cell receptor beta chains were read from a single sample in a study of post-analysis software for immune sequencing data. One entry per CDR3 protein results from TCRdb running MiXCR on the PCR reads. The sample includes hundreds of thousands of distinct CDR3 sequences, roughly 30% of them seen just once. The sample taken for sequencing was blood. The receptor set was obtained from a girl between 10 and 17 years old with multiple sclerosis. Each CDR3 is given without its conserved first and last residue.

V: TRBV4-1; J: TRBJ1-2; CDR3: ASSPRSDYGYT
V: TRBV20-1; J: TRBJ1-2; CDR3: SASYPGVRGYT
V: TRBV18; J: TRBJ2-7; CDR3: ASSPQGTVYEQY
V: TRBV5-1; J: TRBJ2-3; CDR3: ASSRGGGDPDTQY
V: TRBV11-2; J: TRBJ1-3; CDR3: ASSVTSVSGNTIY
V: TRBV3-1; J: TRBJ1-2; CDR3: ASSPESGRWLGGYT
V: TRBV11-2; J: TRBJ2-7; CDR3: ASSLEVNYEQY
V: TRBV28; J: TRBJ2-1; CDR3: ASSILGNNEQF
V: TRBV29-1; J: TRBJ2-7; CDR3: SVEDPVTGGSYEQY
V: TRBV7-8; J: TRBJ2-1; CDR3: ASSGGSVLYNEQF
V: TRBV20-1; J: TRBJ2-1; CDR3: SARDLAGYNERF
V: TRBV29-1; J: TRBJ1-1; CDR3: SVFDIEAF
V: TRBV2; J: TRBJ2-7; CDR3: ASSYLQVLQTYEQY
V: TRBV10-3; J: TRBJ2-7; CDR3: ATRQDRAEQY
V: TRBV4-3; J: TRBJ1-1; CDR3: ASSQEQVRSTEAF
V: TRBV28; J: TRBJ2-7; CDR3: ASSFTLAGLSYEQY
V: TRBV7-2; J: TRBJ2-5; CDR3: ASSLVFKETQY
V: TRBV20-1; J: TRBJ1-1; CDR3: SASRVPTEAF
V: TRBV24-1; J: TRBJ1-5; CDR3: ATSESGQPQH
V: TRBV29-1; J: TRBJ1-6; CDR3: SVRRTGGIDSPLH
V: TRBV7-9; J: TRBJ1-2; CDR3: ASSLANYGYT
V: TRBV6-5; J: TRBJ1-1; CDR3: ASSYSGRGLGTEAF
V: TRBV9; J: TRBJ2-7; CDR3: ASSVDPNVGQY
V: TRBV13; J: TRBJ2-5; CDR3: ASRPTGCVAGGLETQY
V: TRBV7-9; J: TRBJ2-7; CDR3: ASSPQSTGASYEQY
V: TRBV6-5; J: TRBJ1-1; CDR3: ASSTPGQGEAF
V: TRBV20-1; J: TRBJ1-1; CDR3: SAPQSINTEAF
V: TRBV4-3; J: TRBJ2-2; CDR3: ASSTSGAGELF
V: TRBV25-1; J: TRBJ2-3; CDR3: ASTGTTDTQY